Below, 20 T cell receptor beta chains from the same sample are listed, as sequenced in a study of T cell repertoires in cytomegalovirus infection. No antigen has been identified for these receptors. TCRdb fed the reads into MiXCR, producing one record per CDR3 protein. There are around 800,000 distinct CDR3 sequences in the sample; roughly 33% occur only once, and around 11% lies in the top ten. Sample: cultured CD8+ T cells from PBMCs, taken from culture after CMV antigen stimulation. The receptors come from a human donor in good health (CMV status not recorded). Some clones in this sample may be carry-over from other donors' samples.

This clonotype has just a few counts. V usage is TRBV7-6 and J usage is TRBJ2-7; TRBD2 agrees at 9 bases. With 1 base clipped from V and 0 bases from J, the junction kept 7 bases outside the gene matches. The CDR3 contains 17 residues. Per germline, CDR1 SGHVS and CDR2 FNYEAQ. The CDR3 nucleotides are TGTGCCAGCAGCTTAGAGATTAGCGGGGGTTACTCCTACGAGCAGTACTTC. Amino acid sequence: CASSLEISGGYSYEQYF.

This sequence joins TRBV24-1 and TRBJ2-1; 7 bases are shared with TRBD2. The length of the CDR3 is 12 residues. With V trimmed by 5 bases and J by 8 bases, 2 bases remained unmatched. Looked up from germline, CDR1 is KGHDR and CDR2 is SFDVKD. CDR3 nucleotide sequence: TGTGCCACCAGTGCCGGGGGGTATGAGCAGTTCTTC. Residues: CATSAGGYEQFF.

This clonotype was picked up a small number of times. The V and J genes are TRBV5-6 and TRBJ2-2, with TRBD2 matching over 11 bases. CDR3 length: 16 residues. In germline, CDR1 is SGHDT, CDR2 YYEEEE. Unmatched junction bases numbered 4, after V lost 4 bases and J lost 2 bases. CDR3 sequence (DNA): TGTGCCAGCAGCACACGACTAGCGGGAAACACCGGGGAGCTGTTTTTT. Its protein is CASSTRLAGNTGELFF.

This clonotype came up many times. The chain carries TRBV7-2 and TRBJ2-5; TRBD2 aligns across 10 bases. CDR1 SGHTA and CDR2 FQGNSA come from the germline V gene. This CDR3 comprises 15 residues. With 4 bases clipped from V and 2 bases from J, the junction kept 4 bases outside the gene matches. This CDR3 reads CASSSWTSGQETQYF. CDR3 bases: TGTGCCAGCAGCTCCTGGACTAGCGGACAAGAGACCCAGTACTTC.

The V and J genes are TRBV7-9 and TRBJ2-1, with D perhaps matching TRBD1 or TRBD2 (5 bases each). Deletions cut 11 bases from V and 5 bases from J, with 10 bases between. Germline values: CDR1 SEHNR, CDR2 FQNEAQ (reference sequence). The CDR3 runs 11 residues. The CDR3 DNA reads TGTGCCTTATGGGGGAACAATGAGCAGTTCTTC. Translation gives CALWGNNEQFF.

This chain connects TRBV4-1 to TRBJ2-5; 13 bases agree with TRBD2. Germline CDR1 and CDR2: MGHRA and YSYEKL. V was clipped by 3 bases and J by 2 bases; unmatched bases: 9. This CDR3 has 18 amino acids. CDR3 nucleotide sequence: TGCGCCAGCAGCCATCCTCAGACTAGCGGGGGGCCACAAGAGACCCAGTACTTC. It encodes CASSHPQTSGGPQETQYF.

The rearrangement uses TRBV12-3 or TRBV12-4 and TRBJ2-3, with TRBD2 identical over 12 bases. The CDR3 totals 14 residues. With V trimmed by 8 bases and J by 3 bases, 3 bases remained unmatched. In DNA form, the CDR3 reads TGTGCCAGCTTGGGGACTAGCGGGACAGATACGCAGTATTTT. Translated, it gives CASLGTSGTDTQYF.

This clonotype was seen repeatedly, ten times or more. The chain is built from TRBV6-6 and TRBJ2-3; 10 positions match TRBD1. CDR3 length: 17 amino acids. The germline V gene encodes CDR1 MNHNY and CDR2 SVGAGI (reference sequence). V lost 2 bases and J lost 3; bases outside the gene matches: 8. The CDR3 nucleotides are TGTGCCAGCAGTTACGCTGACAGGGGGCGGGAGACAGATACGCAGTATTTT. Its protein is CASSYADRGRETDTQYF.

This clonotype was seen only a few times. The chain couples TRBV12-3 or TRBV12-4 to TRBJ2-1, with 7 positions matching TRBD1. With V trimmed by 5 bases and J by 6 bases, 4 bases remained unmatched. CDR3 length: 13 amino acids. The CDR3 loop reads CASSNRDSNEQFF. The CDR3 nucleotides read TGTGCCAGCAGTAACCGGGACAGCAATGAGCAGTTCTTC.

There are many counts of this clonotype. The V and J genes are TRBV7-2 and TRBJ1-5; TRBD1 is a possible D gene (6 bases). Trimming pared 5 bases from V and 8 bases from J, leaving 19 bases between. The CDR3 is 15 residues long. The germline V gene encodes CDR1 SGHTA and CDR2 FQGNSA. This chain's CDR3 is CASSALSGHKEPQHF. CDR3 DNA: TGTGCCAGCAGCGCTTTATCGGGACACAAGGAGCCCCAGCATTTT.

Concerning this clonotype itself: Being one base from a much bigger clone, this may be a read error. This rearrangement joins TRBV7-3 to TRBJ1-4; D remains ambiguous. The CDR3 covers 12 residues. The germline CDR1 and CDR2 sequences are SGHTA and FQGTGA. The CDR3 sequence: CTSSPGDEKLFF. The CDR3 coding sequence is TGTACCAGCAGCCCCGGGGATGAAAAACTGTTTTTT.

This clonotype was counted at least ten times. The chain has TRBV6-1 and TRBJ1-2; D not certain. The CDR3 runs to 13 residues. The V gene's germline CDR1 is MNHNS and CDR2 SASEGT. Trimming cost V 4 bases and J 10 bases, with 16 bases left between them. As DNA, the CDR3 is TGTGCCAGCAGTGTATACAGCTCGCGGGACTACACCTTC. Its translation: CASSVYSSRDYTF.

This clonotype has just a few counts. J is TRBJ2-5 and V is TRBV7-9; the D gene is possibly TRBD2 (6 bases). CDR3 length: 15 amino acids. Germline V gene lookup returns CDR1 SEHNR and CDR2 FQNEAQ (reference sequence). V shed 5 bases and J shed 5 bases, with 18 bases lying between them. The CDR3, as DNA: TGTGCCAGCAGCCAAAGTGGAGGGGCGTTGGAGACCCAGTACTTC. Protein: CASSQSGGALETQYF.

The chain is built from TRBV27 and TRBJ2-7; D may be TRBD1 (5 bases). CDR3 size: 16 residues. The V gene's germline CDR1 is MNHEY and CDR2 SMNVEV (reference sequence). Trimming removed 2 bases from V and 2 bases from J, with 16 bases in between. The CDR3: CASSLALGQLAYEQYF. In DNA, the CDR3 is TGTGCCAGCAGTTTAGCCCTGGGGCAGTTAGCCTACGAGCAGTACTTC.

The genes are TRBV2 and TRBJ1-1; weak D call: TRBD1 (6 bases). The ends were cut back, 6 bases at V and 5 bases at J, with 16 bases in the middle. The CDR3 has 14 residues. Germline lookup yields CDR1 SNHLY and CDR2 FYNNEI. CDR3 sequence reads: CASSPGALSTEAFF. Here the CDR3 DNA reads TGTGCCAGCAGCCCGGGGGCTTTGAGTACTGAAGCTTTCTTT.

This chain's CDR3 is CSARWAPGSGGSSTDTQYF. DNA of the CDR3: TGCAGTGCTAGATGGGCCCCCGGCAGCGGGGGGTCTAGCACAGATACGCAGTATTTT. The chain carries TRBV20-1 and TRBJ2-3; 9 nucleotides agree with TRBD2. This CDR3 comprises 19 residues. After removal of 2 bases from V and 0 bases from J, the junction contained 15 bases not matched to a gene. Germline V gene lookup returns CDR1 DFQATT and CDR2 SNEGSKA (reference sequence).

This clonotype was detected a few times. The V gene is TRBV6-6, the J gene TRBJ2-7; TRBD1 might be the D (5 bases). V was cut by 0 bases and J by 5 bases, with 14 bases left in between. Germline V lookup: CDR1 MNHNY, CDR2 SVGAGI (reference sequence). The CDR3 is made up of 15 amino acids. The CDR3 coding sequence is TGTGCCAGCAGTTACTCGGGCGACAGACTCGACGAGCAGTACTTC. Translation gives CASSYSGDRLDEQYF.

This clonotype has ten or more counts. The chain employs TRBV7-2 and TRBJ2-1; D is unclear. This CDR3 spans 13 amino acids. V lost 5 bases and J lost 5, with 10 bases in between. Germline lookup yields CDR1 SGHTA and CDR2 FQGNSA. CDR3 sequence reads: CASSPPWDNEQFF. The CDR3 nucleotides are TGTGCCAGCAGCCCACCGTGGGACAATGAGCAGTTCTTC.

This clonotype was recorded only once. V and J are TRBV9 and TRBJ2-1; a weak D match, TRBD1 (5 bases). V was pared by 0 bases and J by 9 bases, with 19 bases between. Per germline, CDR1 SGDLS and CDR2 YYNGEE. This CDR3 has 16 residues. The CDR3 loop is CASSVALGALRAEQFF. The CDR3 nucleotides read TGTGCCAGCAGCGTAGCTTTAGGGGCCCTCCGGGCTGAGCAGTTCTTC.

The chain recombines TRBV7-9 with TRBJ2-2; 9 bases agree with TRBD1. Per the germline V gene, CDR1 is SEHNR and CDR2 is FQNEAQ (reference sequence). V was clipped by 5 bases and J by 1 base; unmatched bases: 5. The CDR3 has 16 amino acids. Written as DNA, the CDR3 is TGTGCCAGCAGCCTACAGGGGGCGATGAACACCGGGGAGCTGTTTTTT. Amino acids: CASSLQGAMNTGELFF.